This TCR beta chain was documented in a study of T cell changes during pregnancy in multiple sclerosis. The V and J ends lost 5 bases and 2 bases respectively, with 22 bases between them. The CDR3 sequence is 17 residues long. Germline V gives CDR1 SGHVS, CDR2 FQNEAQ. Assay used: immunoSEQ multiplex PCR; TCRdb lists only in-frame clones, some missing. Here the sample spans roughly 87,000 clones, around 93% being singletons. The V gene is TRBV7-8, the J gene TRBJ2-7; no definite D call. The clonotype was recovered from a female donor in good health, enrolled as a control in a pregnancy study. Sequencing was performed on peripheral blood, taken in the third trimester of pregnancy. The CDR3 reads CASSPRPLLRQPYEQYF. Written as DNA, the CDR3 is TGTGCCAGCAGCCCCAGACCTCTCCTGCGGCAGCCCTACGAGCAGTACTTC.